The TCR beta chain described here comes from a study of human T cells and chemical hapten exposure. Study background: An area of 2 cm by roughly 2.2 cm on upper inner arm skin received 2% DPC for sensitization. Patients got weekly scalp diphenylcyclopropenone doses over the roughly 24-week study.

This clonotype was detected a few times. The antigen remains unidentified. Study outcomes and limitations: The donor cohort had alopecia, so its immune response may not match that of healthy people.

Time point described: patch test 1, 2 weeks after DPC sensitization. The treatment: therapeutic diphenylcyclopropenone sensitization with weekly scalp DPC. V was clipped by 2 bases and J by 7 bases; unmatched bases: 10. The CDR3 totals 16 residues. Germline CDR1 reads MNHNS; CDR2 reads SASEGT. TCRdb called the RACE reads again in MiXCR, with one record for every CDR3 protein. The sample carries under 200,000 distinct CDR3 sequences, approximately 15% recorded once. This TCR derives from a woman under 40 with alopecia areata. Some clones in this sample may be carry-over from other donors' samples. This sequence joins TRBV6-1 and TRBJ2-3, with 9 bases matching TRBD2. The sample consisted of whole blood, taken in connection with sensitization to the hapten diphenylcyclopropenone (DPC). CDR3 in amino acids: CASSEIPAGGPNTQYF. In nucleotides, the CDR3 is TGTGCCAGCAGTGAAATCCCCGCGGGAGGGCCTAATACGCAGTATTTT.